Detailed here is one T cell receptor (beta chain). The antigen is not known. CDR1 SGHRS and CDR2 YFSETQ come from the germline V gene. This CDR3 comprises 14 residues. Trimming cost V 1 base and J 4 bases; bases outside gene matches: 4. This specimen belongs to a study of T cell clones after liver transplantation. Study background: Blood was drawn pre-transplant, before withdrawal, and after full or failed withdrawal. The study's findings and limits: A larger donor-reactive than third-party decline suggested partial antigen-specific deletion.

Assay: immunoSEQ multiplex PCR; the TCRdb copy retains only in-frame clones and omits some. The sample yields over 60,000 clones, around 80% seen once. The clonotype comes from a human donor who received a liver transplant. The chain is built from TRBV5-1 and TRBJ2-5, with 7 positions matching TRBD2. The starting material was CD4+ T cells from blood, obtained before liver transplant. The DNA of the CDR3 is TGCGCCAGCAGCTTGCCAGCGGGATTAGAGACCCAGTACTTC. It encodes CASSLPAGLETQYF.